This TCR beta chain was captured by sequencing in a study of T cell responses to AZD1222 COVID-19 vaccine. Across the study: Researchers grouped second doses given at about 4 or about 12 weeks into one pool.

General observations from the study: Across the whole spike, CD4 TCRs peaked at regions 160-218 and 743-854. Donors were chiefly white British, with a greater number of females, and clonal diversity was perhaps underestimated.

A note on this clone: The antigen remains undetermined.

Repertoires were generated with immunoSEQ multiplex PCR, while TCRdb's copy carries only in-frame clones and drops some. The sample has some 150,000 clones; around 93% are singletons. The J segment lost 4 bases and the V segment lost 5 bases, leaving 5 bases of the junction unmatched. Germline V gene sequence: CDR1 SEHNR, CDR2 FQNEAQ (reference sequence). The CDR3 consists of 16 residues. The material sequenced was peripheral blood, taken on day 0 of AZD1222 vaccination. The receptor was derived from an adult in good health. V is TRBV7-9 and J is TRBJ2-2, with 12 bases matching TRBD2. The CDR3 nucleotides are TGTGCCAGCAGCCCCTCTAGCGGGAGGGCCACCGGGGAGCTGTTTTTT. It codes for CASSPSSGRATGELFF.